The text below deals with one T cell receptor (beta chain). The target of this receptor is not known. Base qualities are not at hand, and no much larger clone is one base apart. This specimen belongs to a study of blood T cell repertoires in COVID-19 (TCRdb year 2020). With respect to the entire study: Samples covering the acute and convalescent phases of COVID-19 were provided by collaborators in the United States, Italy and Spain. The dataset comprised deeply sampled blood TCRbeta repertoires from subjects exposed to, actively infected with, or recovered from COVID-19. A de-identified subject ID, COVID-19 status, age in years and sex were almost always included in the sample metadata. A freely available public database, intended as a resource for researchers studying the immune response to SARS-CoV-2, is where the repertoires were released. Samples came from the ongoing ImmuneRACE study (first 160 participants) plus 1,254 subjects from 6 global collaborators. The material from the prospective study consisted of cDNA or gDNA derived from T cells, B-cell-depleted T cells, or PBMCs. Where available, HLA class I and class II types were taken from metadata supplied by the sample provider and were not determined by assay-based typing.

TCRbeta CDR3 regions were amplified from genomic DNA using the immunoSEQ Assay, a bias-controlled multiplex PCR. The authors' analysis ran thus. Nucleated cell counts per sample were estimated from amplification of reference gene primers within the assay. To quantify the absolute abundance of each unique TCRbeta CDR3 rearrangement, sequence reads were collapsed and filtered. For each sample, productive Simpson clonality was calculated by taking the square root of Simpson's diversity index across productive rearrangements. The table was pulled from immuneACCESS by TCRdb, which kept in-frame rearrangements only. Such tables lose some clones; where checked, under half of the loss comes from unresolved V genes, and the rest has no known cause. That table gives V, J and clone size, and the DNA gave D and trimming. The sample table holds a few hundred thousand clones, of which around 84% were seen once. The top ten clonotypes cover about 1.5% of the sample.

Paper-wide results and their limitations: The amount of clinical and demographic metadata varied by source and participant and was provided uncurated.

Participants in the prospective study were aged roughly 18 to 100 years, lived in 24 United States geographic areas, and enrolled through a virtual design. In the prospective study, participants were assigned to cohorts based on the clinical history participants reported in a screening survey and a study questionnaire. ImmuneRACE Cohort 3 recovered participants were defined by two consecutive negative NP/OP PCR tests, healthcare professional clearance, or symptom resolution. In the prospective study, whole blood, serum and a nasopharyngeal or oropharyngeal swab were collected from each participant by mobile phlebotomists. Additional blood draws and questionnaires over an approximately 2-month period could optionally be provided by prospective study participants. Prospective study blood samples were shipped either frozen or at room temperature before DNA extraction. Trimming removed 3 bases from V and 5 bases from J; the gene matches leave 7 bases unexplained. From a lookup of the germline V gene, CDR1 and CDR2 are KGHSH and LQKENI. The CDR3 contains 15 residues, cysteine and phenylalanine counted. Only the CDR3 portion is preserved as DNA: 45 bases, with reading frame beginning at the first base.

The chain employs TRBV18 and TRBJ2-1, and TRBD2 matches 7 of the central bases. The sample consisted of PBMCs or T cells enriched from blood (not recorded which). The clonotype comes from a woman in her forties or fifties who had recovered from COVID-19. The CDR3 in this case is CASSPGRLGDNEQFF. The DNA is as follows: TGTGCCAGCTCACCCGGGAGGCTAGGGGACAATGAGCAGTTCTTC.